This TCR beta chain came from a study of T-cell memory formation after mild COVID-19. This clonotype has just a few counts. The J segment lost 4 bases and the V segment lost 2 bases, leaving 4 bases of the junction unmatched. The CDR3 spans 15 residues. Germline assignment: CDR1 SGHDT and CDR2 YYEEEE. In TCRdb, the 5' RACE reads were re-called with MiXCR into one record per CDR3 protein. Among about 360,000 distinct CDR3 sequences listed, about 15% were seen once. This receptor was obtained from a man aged 18-30 years who had mild COVID-19 (a few samples of this study predate the infection). Cell type and time point are not known. This chain uses TRBV5-6 with TRBJ2-3; TRBD2 matches at 10 bases. The sequenced material came from PBMCs or a T cell subset sorted from them (not recorded which). Written as DNA, the CDR3 is TGTGCCAGCAGCTTAAGACTAGCGGGTGCAGATACGCAGTATTTT. This encodes CASSLRLAGADTQYF. Using reference TRBV5-6 and TRBJ2-3 for the parts outside the CDR3, the full variable domain is DAGVTQSPTHLIKTRGQQVTLRCSPKSGHDTVSWYQQALGQGPQFIFQYYEEEERQRGNFPDRFSGHQFPNYSSELNVNALLLGDSALYLCASSLRLAGADTQYFGPGTRLTVL.